This TCR beta chain was sequenced for a study of identifying expanded T cells in peripheral blood. Broader study findings: Technical replicates showed around 1.3 changed clones; about two weeks roughly 18; four weeks 19. Roughly two-week clone count variance significantly increased as total template count grew.

Remarks on this clone: Its antigen is not known.

The data were produced by immunoSEQ multiplex PCR, yet TCRdb's version contains in-frame clones alone and is incomplete. The sample lists more than 70,000 clones, around 87% occurring once. Sequences were obtained from blood. The receptor comes from a person aged 18 to 75 in good health.

The CDR3 protein is CASSDRTGATEAFF. DNA for the CDR3: TGTGCCAGCAGCGACAGGACAGGGGCCACTGAAGCTTTCTTT. V usage is TRBV7-2 and J usage is TRBJ1-1; 9 positions match TRBD1. Losses at the gene ends were 5 bases for V and 4 bases for J; bases not matched to a gene: 5. The CDR3 spans 14 residues. Germline V gene sequence: CDR1 SGHTA, CDR2 FQGNSA.